The 17 T cell receptor beta chains reported below all come from one sample, sequenced in a study of blood T cell repertoires in COVID-19. The repertoire was sequenced with immunoSEQ multiplex PCR; TCRdb's copy has only in-frame clones and lacks some. Of roughly 300,000 clones listed, 86% are singletons. The sequenced sample consisted of peripheral blood. The receptors originated from a woman between 45 and 60 years old with acute or convalescent COVID-19.

This sequence joins TRBV19 and TRBJ2-7; 7 bases agree with TRBD2. This CDR3 is 16 amino acids long. The V gene end was trimmed by 3 bases and the J gene end by 2 bases; junction bases not matched to a gene: 10. Germline CDR1 and CDR2: LNHDA and SQIVND (reference sequence). CDR3 nucleotides: TGTGCCAGTAGTATTGATAGGGACTACCCACCCTACGAGCAGTACTTC. Translation gives CASSIDRDYPPYEQYF.

This chain joins TRBV19 and TRBJ2-2, with 8 bases identical to TRBD1. The CDR3 runs to 15 residues. J was trimmed by 4 bases and V by 8 bases; bases with no gene match: 9. Germline CDR1 reads LNHDA; CDR2 reads SQIVND (reference sequence). The chain's CDR3 is CASWWLGQATGELFF. For the CDR3, the DNA is TGTGCCAGTTGGTGGCTGGGACAGGCCACCGGGGAGCTGTTTTTT.

The chain links TRBV28 to TRBJ2-6; D not resolved. Trimming removed 6 bases from V and 2 bases from J, with 11 bases in between. CDR1 is MDHEN and CDR2 is SYDVKM in the germline V gene. This CDR3 has 15 amino acids. The CDR3 spells CASRNSGTGANVLTF. The CDR3 nucleotides are TGTGCCAGCAGGAACTCAGGTACTGGGGCCAACGTCCTGACTTTC. Drawing the rest from reference TRBV28 and TRBJ2-6, the complete variable domain is DVKVTQSSRYLVKRTGEKVFLECVQDMDHENMFWYRQDPGLGLRLIYFSYDVKMKEKGDIPEGYSVSREKKERFSLILESASTNQTSMYLCASRNSGTGANVLTFGAGSRLTVL.

In this sample, this clone turned up once. The rearrangement uses TRBV9 and TRBJ1-2, with unresolved D. CDR1 SGDLS and CDR2 YYNGEE come from the germline V gene. The V end was cut by 0 bases, the J end by 6 bases, with 9 bases between. The CDR3 is made up of 13 amino acids. The CDR3 region is CASSVDARDGYTF. CDR3 in DNA: TGTGCCAGCAGCGTAGATGCACGGGATGGCTACACCTTC.

The chain has TRBV5-4 and TRBJ2-1; 11 bases are a match to TRBD1. This CDR3 is 16 amino acids long. Germline V lookup: CDR1 SGHNT, CDR2 YYREEE (reference sequence). The V segment lost 4 bases and the J segment 6 bases; nucleotides outside the gene matches: 9. CDR3 residues: CASSVRTGTGGNEQFF. The DNA for the CDR3 is TGTGCCAGCAGCGTCAGAACCGGGACAGGGGGCAATGAGCAGTTCTTC.

The chain combines TRBV15 with TRBJ1-3, with a possible D match to TRBD1 (5 bases). V was clipped by 1 base and J by 0 bases, with 7 bases between them. CDR3 size: 15 residues. The germline V gene has CDR1 LNHNV and CDR2 YYDKDF (reference sequence). This chain's CDR3 is CATSRGTLSGNTIYF. The CDR3 DNA reads TGTGCCACCAGCAGAGGGACACTCTCTGGAAACACCATATATTTT.

J is TRBJ1-5 and V is TRBV19; TRBD1 matches 7 bases. This CDR3 contains 16 residues. Germline loops: CDR1 LNHDA, CDR2 SQIVND (reference sequence). The junction had 17 bases not matched to a gene; V was cut back by 8 bases and J by 7 bases. The CDR3 here is CASSNRQGGWEQPQHF. The CDR3 DNA follows: TGTGCCAGTTCTAACCGACAGGGTGGGTGGGAACAGCCCCAGCATTTT.

This rearrangement joins TRBV28 to TRBJ1-2, with D perhaps TRBD1 (6 bases). In germline, CDR1 is MDHEN, CDR2 SYDVKM. The CDR3 length is 14 residues. V dropped 2 bases and J dropped 1 base, with 8 bases sitting between them. For the CDR3, the DNA is TGTGCCAGCAGTTTAATACAGGGTAACTATGGCTACACCTTC. Its translation is CASSLIQGNYGYTF.

The rearrangement uses TRBV7-8 and TRBJ1-5, with D possibly matching TRBD1 (5 bases). Per the germline V gene, CDR1 is SGHVS and CDR2 is FQNEAQ. The CDR3 consists of 15 residues. Trimming removed 6 bases from V and 3 bases from J, with 15 bases in between. CDR3 residues: CASSLTGHYNQPQHF. As DNA, the CDR3 is TGTGCCAGCAGTTTAACAGGACACTACAATCAGCCCCAGCATTTT. Full variable domain (missing parts from reference TRBV7-8 and TRBJ1-5): GAGVSQSPRYKVAKRGQDVALRCDPISGHVSLFWYQQALGQGPEFLTYFQNEAQLDKSGLPSDRFFAERPEGSVSTLKIQRTQQEDSAVYLCASSLTGHYNQPQHFGDGTRLSIL.

V gene TRBV7-2 combines with J gene TRBJ1-6; TRBD1 aligns across 9 bases. Germline trimming cut 1 base from V and 10 bases from J; bases unmatched to any gene: 5. From germline, CDR1 is SGHTA and CDR2 FQGNSA. The CDR3 runs to 15 residues. The CDR3 protein is CASSLVQGARSPLHF. CDR3 DNA sequence: TGTGCCAGCAGCTTAGTACAGGGGGCGAGGTCACCCCTCCACTTT.

The rearrangement uses TRBV5-1 and TRBJ1-4; a weak D match, TRBD1 (6 bases). The CDR3 extends over 14 amino acids. From germline, CDR1 is SGHRS and CDR2 YFSETQ. Trimming removed 3 bases from V and 7 bases from J, with 13 bases in between. The CDR3 nucleotides read TGCGCCAGCAGCTCCACAGGGCTGGCTGAAAAACTGTTTTTT. This sequence encodes CASSSTGLAEKLFF.

This clone appeared a single time. The rearrangement uses TRBV29-1 and TRBJ2-1; TRBD2 matches 11 bases. The ends lost 1 base at V and 7 bases at J; junction bases unmatched: 3. Germline CDR1 and CDR2: SQVTM and ANQGSEA. The CDR3 is 14 amino acids. CDR3 coding DNA: TGCAGCGTTGAAGGGCGACTAGCGGGGAATGAGCAGTTCTTC. Translating it yields CSVEGRLAGNEQFF.

This rearrangement joins TRBV21-1 to TRBJ2-7; the D segment call TRBD1 is taken from the table without a DNA check. TRBV21-1 is an annotated pseudogene. This CDR3 is 21 amino acids long. In DNA form, the CDR3 reads TGTGCCAGCAGTCAAAGGGATCCAACAGGGCATTATCCCGCCTCCTCATACGAGCAGTACTTC. This gives the protein CASSQRDPTGHYPASSYEQYF.

As regards this clone: The same CDR3 also results from other DNA sequences found in this sample. This chain joins TRBV24-1 and TRBJ2-1; 12 nucleotides align to TRBD1. The CDR3 totals 16 residues. V dropped 4 bases and J dropped 7; count of bases not matched to a gene: 7. The germline V gene encodes CDR1 KGHDR and CDR2 SFDVKD. CDR3 loop: CATSDSGTGGYNEQFF. The CDR3 DNA reads TGTGCCACCAGTGACTCCGGGACAGGGGGCTATAATGAGCAGTTCTTC.

The V and J genes are TRBV28 and TRBJ1-5; no firm D call. The germline V and J ends were trimmed by 1 base and 2 bases, with 18 bases remaining between them. Germline V gene sequence: CDR1 MDHEN, CDR2 SYDVKM. The CDR3 contains 18 residues. CDR3 in amino acids: CASSLLKGGGSGNQPQHF. The CDR3 DNA reads as TGTGCCAGCAGTTTATTAAAGGGTGGAGGATCGGGCAATCAGCCCCAGCATTTT.

V gene TRBV29-1 combines with J gene TRBJ2-3; D not resolved. Germline V gene sequence: CDR1 SQVTM, CDR2 ANQGSEA. V lost 2 bases and J 0 bases, leaving 6 bases between the germline ends. There are 13 residues in the CDR3. CDR3 coding DNA: TGCAGCGTTGAACCCGGTAGCACAGATACGCAGTATTTT. Translation gives CSVEPGSTDTQYF.

This chain joins TRBV18 and TRBJ1-3; possible D gene TRBD1, 6 bases. V was clipped by 6 bases and J by 0 bases, with 12 bases between them. CDR1 is KGHSH and CDR2 is LQKENI in the germline V gene. The CDR3 runs to 15 residues. The CDR3: CASSADSSSGNTIYF. DNA for the CDR3: TGTGCCAGCTCCGCGGACAGTTCCTCTGGAAACACCATATATTTT.